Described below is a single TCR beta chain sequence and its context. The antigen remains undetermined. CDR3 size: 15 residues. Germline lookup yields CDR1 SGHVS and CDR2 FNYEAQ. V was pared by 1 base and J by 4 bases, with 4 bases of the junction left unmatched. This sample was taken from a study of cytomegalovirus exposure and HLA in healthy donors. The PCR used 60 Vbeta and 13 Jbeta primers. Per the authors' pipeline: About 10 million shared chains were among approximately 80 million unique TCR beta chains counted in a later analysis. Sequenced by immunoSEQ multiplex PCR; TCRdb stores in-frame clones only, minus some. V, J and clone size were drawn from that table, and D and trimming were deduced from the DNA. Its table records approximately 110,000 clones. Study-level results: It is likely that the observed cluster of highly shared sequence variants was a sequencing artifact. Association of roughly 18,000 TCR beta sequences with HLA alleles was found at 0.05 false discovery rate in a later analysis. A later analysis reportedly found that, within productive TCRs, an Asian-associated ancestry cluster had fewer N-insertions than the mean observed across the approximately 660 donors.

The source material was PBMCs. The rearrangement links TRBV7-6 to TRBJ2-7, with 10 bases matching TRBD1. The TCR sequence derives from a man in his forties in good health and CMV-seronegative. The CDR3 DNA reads TGTGCCAGCAGCTTAGAAGGGACAGGGGAATACGAGCAGTACTTC. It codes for CASSLEGTGEYEQYF.